This T cell receptor beta chain was profiled in a study of neoadjuvant nivolumab and ipilimumab in lung cancer. As to this clone: What it binds is unknown.

CDR1 is LNHDA, CDR2 SQIVND, per germline (reference sequence). Trimming pared 5 bases from V and 1 base from J, leaving 14 bases between. The length of the CDR3 is 15 residues. Produced via immunoSEQ multiplex PCR; TCRdb's table is partial and in-frame only. The table has 30,000 to 35,000 clones, 90% seen once. Study-level findings and limits: Resected-tumor TCR richness correlated positively with pretherapy blood richness.

The origin of this receptor is an adult with non-small cell lung cancer. Material: peripheral blood, obtained after neoadjuvant nivolumab, alone or with ipilimumab, at or shortly before surgery. The rearrangement joins TRBV19 to TRBJ1-1; D unresolved. This CDR3 is CASSPSGNRNTEAFF. In DNA, the CDR3 is TGTGCCAGTAGTCCCTCTGGGAATCGGAACACTGAAGCTTTCTTT.